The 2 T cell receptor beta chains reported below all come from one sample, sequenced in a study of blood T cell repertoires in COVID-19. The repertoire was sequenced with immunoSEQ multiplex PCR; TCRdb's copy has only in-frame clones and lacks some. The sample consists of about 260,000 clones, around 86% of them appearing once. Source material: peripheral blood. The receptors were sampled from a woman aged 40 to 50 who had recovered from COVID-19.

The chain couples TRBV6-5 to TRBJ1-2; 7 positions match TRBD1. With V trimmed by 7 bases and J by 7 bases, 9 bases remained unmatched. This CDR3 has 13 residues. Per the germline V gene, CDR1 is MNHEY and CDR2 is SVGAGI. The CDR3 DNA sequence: TGTGCCAGCATCGATGACAGGGCAGGTGGCTACACCTTC. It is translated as CASIDDRAGGYTF.

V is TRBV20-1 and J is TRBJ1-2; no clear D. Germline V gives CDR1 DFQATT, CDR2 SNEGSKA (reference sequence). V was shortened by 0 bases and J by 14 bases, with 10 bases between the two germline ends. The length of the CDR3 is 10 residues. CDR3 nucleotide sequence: TGCAGTGCTAGAGACGGGGTAACGACCTTC. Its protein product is CSARDGVTTF.